This is a list of T cell receptor beta chains from one sample in a study of CD8 T cells in Susac syndrome. TCRdb fed the immunoSEQ multiplex PCR reads into MiXCR, producing one record per CDR3 protein. This table has a few hundred thousand distinct CDR3 sequences, 80% to 95% appearing once. The specimen was CD8+ T cells from PBMCs. The receptors shown here come from a human donor with multiple sclerosis. The CDR3 runs from the conserved cysteine through the conserved F or W. Each record gives: V gene, J gene, D gene, clone size, CDR3 protein, CDR3 DNA. The D gene is left open where the match is weak. Size is stated for part of the rows, as once, few or many counts, or as a class when the clone is expanded.

TRBV19,TRBJ1-1,TRBD1,-,CASSLQGANTEAFF,TGTGCCAGTAGTCTCCAGGGGGCGAACACTGAAGCTTTCTTT
TRBV12-5,TRBJ1-2,-,-,CASGLAPSPYGYTF,TGTGCTAGTGGTTTGGCCCCCTCCCCCTATGGCTACACCTTC
TRBV14,TRBJ1-5,-,-,CASSQVHQMGNQPQHF,TGTGCCAGCAGCCAAGTTCACCAAATGGGCAATCAGCCCCAGCATTTT
TRBV11-3,TRBJ2-3,-,-,CASSVSADTQYF,TGTGCCAGCAGTGTGTCGGCAGATACGCAGTATTTT
TRBV20-1,TRBJ2-7,TRBD2,-,CSARGTSGSYEQYF,TGCAGTGCTAGGGGGACTAGCGGGAGCTACGAGCAGTACTTC
TRBV5-4,TRBJ2-6,-,-,CASNPMGYSGANVLTF,TGTGCCAGCAACCCAATGGGTTACTCTGGGGCCAACGTCCTGACTTTC
TRBV3-1,TRBJ2-7,-,-,CASSRVASKEQYF,TGTGCCAGCAGCCGTGTCGCTTCCAAGGAGCAGTACTTC
TRBV12-3/TRBV12-4,TRBJ2-3,-,-,CASLGGDSSIDTQYF,TGTGCCAGCTTGGGAGGCGATTCCTCTATAGATACGCAGTATTTT
TRBV20-1,TRBJ2-3,-,once,CSAPYGRADTQYF,TGCAGTGCTCCCTACGGAAGGGCAGATACGCAGTATTTT
TRBV19,TRBJ2-1,-,-,CASSIGAIMDSVTHNEQFF,TGTGCCAGTAGTATAGGAGCGATAATGGACAGTGTGACCCACAATGAGCAGTTCTTC
TRBV7-9,TRBJ1-1,-,-,CASSPRQHHASYGEAFF,TGTGCCAGCAGCCCCAGACAGCATCACGCTTCTTATGGTGAAGCTTTCTTT
TRBV14,TRBJ1-2,TRBD1,-,CASRRQGGDGYTF,TGTGCCAGCAGAAGGCAGGGGGGCGATGGCTACACCTTC
TRBV20-1,TRBJ2-1,-,few,CSARGGYNEQFF,TGCAGTGCTAGAGGTGGATACAATGAGCAGTTCTTC
TRBV7-9,TRBJ2-3,-,-,CASSSEGRTDTQYF,TGTGCCAGCAGTTCCGAGGGTCGCACAGATACGCAGTATTTT
TRBV10-2,TRBJ2-5,-,-,CAVRADLQETQYF,TGCGCGGTACGGGCGGACCTCCAAGAGACCCAGTACTTC
TRBV10-2,TRBJ1-2,-,-,CASSEDLDFGYTF,TGCGCCAGCAGTGAGGACCTAGACTTCGGCTACACCTTC
TRBV12-3/TRBV12-4,TRBJ2-7,-,-,CASSLNWGPGGEQYF,TGTGCCAGCAGTTTGAATTGGGGCCCCGGGGGCGAGCAGTACTTC
TRBV20-1,TRBJ2-7,TRBD1,few,CSARVRDRGGYEQYF,TGCAGTGCTAGAGTACGGGACAGGGGAGGTTACGAGCAGTACTTC
TRBV29-1,TRBJ2-1,TRBD2,-,CSVGAGTSALLNEQFF,TGCAGCGTTGGGGCCGGGACTAGCGCACTTCTTAATGAGCAGTTCTTC
TRBV19,TRBJ2-5,-,-,CASSWGASAYQETQYF,TGTGCCAGTAGTTGGGGGGCTAGCGCGTACCAAGAGACCCAGTACTTC
TRBV27,TRBJ2-7,TRBD2,-,CASSLFSSGSSYEQYF,TGTGCCAGCAGTTTATTTTCTAGCGGATCATCCTACGAGCAGTACTTC
TRBV5-6,TRBJ2-1,-,-,CASSIRDYEQFF,TGTGCCAGCAGCATCAGGGACTATGAGCAGTTCTTC
TRBV27,TRBJ2-7,TRBD2,-,CASSLGTSRSYEQYF,TGTGCCAGCAGTTTAGGGACTAGCAGAAGCTACGAGCAGTACTTC
TRBV7-6,TRBJ2-1,-,once,CASSLGGFLLNEQFF,TGTGCCAGCAGCTTAGGGGGGTTCCTGTTAAATGAGCAGTTCTTC
TRBV4-1,TRBJ1-2,TRBD1,-,CASSQESTGTGGSNYGGYTF,TGCGCCAGCAGCCAAGAATCGACCGGGACAGGGGGCTCTAACTATGGCGGCTACACCTTC
TRBV19,TRBJ2-7,-,-,CASSMARESSYEQYF,TGTGCCAGTAGTATGGCACGGGAGAGCTCCTACGAGCAGTACTTC
TRBV7-9,TRBJ1-4,TRBD1,-,CASSLQGGGEKLFF,TGTGCCAGCAGCCTACAGGGGGGAGGTGAAAAACTGTTTTTT
TRBV19,TRBJ1-1,-,-,CASSMSGPNTEAFF,TGTGCCAGTAGTATGTCGGGGCCGAACACTGAAGCTTTCTTT
TRBV19,TRBJ1-1,-,-,CASSPVLNTEAFF,TGTGCCAGTAGCCCCGTCCTGAACACTGAAGCTTTCTTT
TRBV7-6,TRBJ2-3,-,-,CASSLGPSATISGTDTQYF,TGTGCCAGCAGCTTAGGACCTAGCGCCACAATTAGTGGCACAGATACGCAGTATTTT
TRBV7-9,TRBJ2-4,-,-,CASSFSGVLAKNIQYF,TGTGCCAGCAGCTTTTCCGGGGTACTAGCCAAAAACATTCAGTACTTC
TRBV12-3/TRBV12-4,TRBJ2-7,-,-,CASSLGPNEQYF,TGTGCCAGCAGTTTAGGGCCAAACGAGCAGTACTTC
TRBV20-1,TRBJ2-3,-,-,CSARDGVRGDTQYF,TGCAGTGCTAGAGATGGGGTGCGAGGGGATACGCAGTATTTT
TRBV19,TRBJ1-2,-,-,CASNWAAANYGYTF,TGTGCCAGTAACTGGGCGGCAGCTAACTATGGCTACACCTTC
TRBV7-9,TRBJ1-1,-,-,CASSPRVGSSAEAFF,TGTGCCAGCAGCCCCCGCGTGGGCAGCTCTGCTGAAGCTTTCTTT
TRBV4-1,TRBJ1-2,TRBD1,-,CASGTVLLSNYGYTF,TGCGCGTCCGGGACAGTCCTACTTTCGAACTATGGCTACACCTTC
TRBV6-5,TRBJ2-1,TRBD2,-,CASRSGSSAGEQFF,TGTGCCAGCAGAAGTGGGAGCTCAGCGGGAGAGCAGTTCTTC
TRBV14,TRBJ1-2,-,-,CASSQSPGGLYGYTF,TGTGCCAGCAGCCAAAGTCCCGGGGGACTCTATGGCTACACCTTC
TRBV6-2/TRBV6-3,TRBJ2-2,TRBD1,-,CASSSRDRLTGELFF,TGTGCCAGCAGTTCCCGGGACAGGCTAACGGGGGAGCTGTTTTTT
TRBV9,TRBJ1-4,-,-,CASSARSHATNEKLFF,TGTGCCAGCAGCGCCCGTTCTCATGCGACTAATGAAAAACTGTTTTTT
TRBV3-1,TRBJ1-1,-,-,CASSPSRGGYTEAFF,TGTGCCAGCAGTCCCTCCAGGGGAGGCTACACTGAAGCTTTCTTT
TRBV30,TRBJ1-1,-,-,CAWSPRQSLNTEAFF,TGTGCCTGGAGTCCCCGACAGTCCCTGAACACTGAAGCTTTCTTT
TRBV6-2/TRBV6-3,TRBJ2-7,-,-,CANSHLNEQYF,TGTGCCAACAGTCACCTTAACGAGCAGTACTTC
TRBV9,TRBJ1-3,-,-,CASSPLLGNTIYF,TGTGCCAGCAGCCCACTCTTGGGGAACACCATATATTTT
TRBV7-9,TRBJ2-5,-,-,CASSLEHRPETQYF,TGTGCCAGCAGCTTAGAGCACAGACCAGAGACCCAGTACTTC
TRBV5-6,TRBJ2-5,TRBD1,once,CASSAYRDRALETQYF,TGTGCCAGCAGCGCTTACCGGGACAGAGCCCTAGAGACCCAGTACTTC
TRBV5-1,TRBJ2-7,TRBD2,few,CASSLVPSGGEQYF,TGCGCCAGCAGCTTGGTGCCTAGCGGAGGCGAGCAGTACTTC
TRBV12-3/TRBV12-4,TRBJ1-1,-,-,CASSTGWTEAFF,TGTGCCAGCAGCACAGGGTGGACTGAAGCTTTCTTT
TRBV5-6,TRBJ1-1,-,once,CASSLARHLVNTEAFF,TGTGCCAGCAGCTTGGCCCGGCATCTGGTGAACACTGAAGCTTTCTTT
TRBV19,TRBJ2-7,-,-,CASSTPTSYEQYF,TGTGCCAGTAGTACCCCTACCTCCTACGAGCAGTACTTC
TRBV27,TRBJ2-1,-,-,CASSTLTSSYNEQFF,TGTGCCAGCAGTACCCTAACCAGCTCCTACAATGAGCAGTTCTTC
TRBV27,TRBJ2-1,-,-,CASSLSTRNEQFF,TGTGCCAGCAGTTTATCCACCCGTAATGAGCAGTTCTTC
TRBV6-2/TRBV6-3,TRBJ2-7,TRBD1,-,CASTGTGPTYEQYF,TGTGCCAGCACCGGGACAGGGCCTACCTACGAGCAGTACTTC
TRBV9,TRBJ2-1,-,-,CASSAGVGDEQFF,TGTGCCAGCAGCGCGGGAGTAGGGGACGAGCAGTTCTTC